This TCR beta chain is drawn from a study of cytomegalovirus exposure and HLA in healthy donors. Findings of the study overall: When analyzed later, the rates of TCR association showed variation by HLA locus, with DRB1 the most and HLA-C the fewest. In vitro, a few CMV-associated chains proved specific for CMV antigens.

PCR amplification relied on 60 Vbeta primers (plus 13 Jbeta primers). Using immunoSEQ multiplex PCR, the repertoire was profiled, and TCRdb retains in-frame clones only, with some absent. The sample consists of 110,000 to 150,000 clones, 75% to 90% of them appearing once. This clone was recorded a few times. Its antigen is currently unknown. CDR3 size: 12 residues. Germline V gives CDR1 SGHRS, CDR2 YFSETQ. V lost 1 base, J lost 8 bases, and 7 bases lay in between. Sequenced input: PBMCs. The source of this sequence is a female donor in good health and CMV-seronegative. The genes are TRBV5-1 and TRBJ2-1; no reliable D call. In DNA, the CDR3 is TGCGCCAGCAGCTTGACTGTTTATGAGCAGTTCTTC. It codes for CASSLTVYEQFF.